This TCR beta chain was observed in a study of T cell responses to AZD1222 COVID-19 vaccine (dated by TCRdb to the early 2020s). For context, the study as a whole: A total of about 230 trial participants underwent TCR sequencing, of whom 200 to 220 received two doses of AZD1222 and roughly 25 received two doses of the MenACWY control vaccine. Trial participants were enrolled by age into 18-55, 56-69 and 70-plus year subgroups, with roughly 150, 30 and 60 TCR-sequenced participants respectively.

CDR3 length: 13 amino acids, cysteine to phenylalanine. CDR3 DNA is the only sequence kept; it has 39 bases, read in frame from the first base. The germline V gene encodes CDR1 SGHTA and CDR2 FQGNSA. The junction carries 12 bases between V and J, which are trimmed by 6 bases and 9 bases respectively. The time point label on this specimen signifies: baseline before first vaccination. The vaccinee samples were drawn from two UK trials, COV001 and COV002, one of which was a single-blind randomized controlled phase 2/3 trial testing AZD1222 (ChAdOx1 nCoV-19) in healthy adults. Trial participant PBMC samples were collected at day 0 and day 28 after the second dose for TCRbeta chain sequencing. As regards this clone: The antigen this receptor binds is unknown.

The CDR3 regions of human TCRbeta chains were analyzed by immunosequencing. Turning to the authors' computational methods: Repertoire TCRs were matched against a reference library of SARS-CoV-2-specific TCRs generated with the MIRA antigen-specificity platform. Breadth was defined as the fraction of unique TCRs that were SARS-CoV-2-associated. Depth was defined as the fraction of total T cells that were SARS-CoV-2-associated. Each spike-specific TCR was assigned to its reactive spike region and to a CD4 or CD8 class using the MIRA data. Log10-transformed breadth and depth values were compared by one-way ANOVA with Sidak's multiple comparisons tests. TCRdb obtained this table from immuneACCESS and retained in-frame rearrangements with V and J assigned. These tables miss some clones; where compared with another copy, unresolved V genes account for less than half of the shortfall, and the remainder is unexplained. V, J and clone size are those of that table, while D and trimming were read from the DNA. This sample's table contains under 150,000 clones. Of the sample, about 2.2% falls within the top ten clones.

The paper's findings and limits, for the study overall: After two AZD1222 doses, spike-specific TCR breadth and depth were significantly higher than at day 0 and than in MenACWY recipients. Vaccine-associated CD4 TCRs spanned the whole spike protein, with dominant responses in regions 160-218 and 743-854. In the small 56-69-year group, the increase in depth fell short of significance, most likely because of low power. Because no day 14 peak-response samples were available, repertoires were characterized only after the peak T cell response. Most participants were white British and females outnumbered males, and the authors suggested that clonal diversity may have been underestimated. Conclusions about previously exposed vaccinees are limited because only 6 or 7 AZD1222 recipients were SARS-CoV-2 seropositive at baseline. Nearly half of unique spike-specific TCRs reportedly recognized epitopes outside regions mutated in the B.1.351 and B.1.1.7 variants.

Here the chain combines TRBV7-2 and TRBJ1-6; no D gene can be assigned with confidence. The clonotype comes from an adult in good health. Material for sequencing was peripheral blood. The nucleotide sequence reads TGTGCCAGCAGGCTAGGAAACATTTCACCCCTCCACTTT. Protein translation: CASRLGNISPLHF.